This TCR beta chain was recovered during a study of T cell responses to AZD1222 COVID-19 vaccine. General observations from the study: Baseline serostatus was positive in only a handful of AZD1222 recipients. Epitopes outside B.1.351 and B.1.1.7 mutated regions reportedly drew nearly half of spike TCRs. Without day 14 samples, only post-peak T cell repertoires were studied. Donors were largely white British and mainly female; clonal diversity was possibly underestimated.

The CDR3 sequence is 14 residues long. The germline gives CDR1 MDHEN, CDR2 SYDVKM. Trimming took off 4 bases at V and 5 bases at J, with 14 bases between the two ends. TCRdb's copy holds only in-frame clones and misses some; the assay was immunoSEQ multiplex PCR. The profile covers more than 100,000 clones, with around 92% appearing a single time and about 7.5% taken by the ten largest. Points on this clone: Its target is not known.

The genes are TRBV28 and TRBJ1-1; no firm D call. Sequencing was performed on peripheral blood, taken 28 days after the second AZD1222 dose. This receptor was identified in an adult who received the AZD1222 COVID-19 vaccine. CDR3 loop: CASSYGGLRTEAFF. In DNA form, the CDR3 reads TGTGCCAGCAGTTACGGCGGGTTGAGGACTGAAGCTTTCTTT.